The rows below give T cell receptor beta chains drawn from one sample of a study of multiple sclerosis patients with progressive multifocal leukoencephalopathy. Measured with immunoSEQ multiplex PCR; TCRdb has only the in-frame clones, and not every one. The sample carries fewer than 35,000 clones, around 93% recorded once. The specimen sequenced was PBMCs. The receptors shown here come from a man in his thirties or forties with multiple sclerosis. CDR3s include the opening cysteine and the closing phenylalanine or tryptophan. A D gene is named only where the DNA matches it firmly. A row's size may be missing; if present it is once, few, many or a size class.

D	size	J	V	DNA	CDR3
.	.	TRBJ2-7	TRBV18	TGTGCCAGCTCTCCTTACACGACCTTCCTCTCCTACGAGCAGTACTTC	CASSPYTTFLSYEQYF
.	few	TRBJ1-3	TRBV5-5	TGTGCCAGCAGCTTGGCCGGGGAGATGGGAAACACCATATATTTT	CASSLAGEMGNTIYF
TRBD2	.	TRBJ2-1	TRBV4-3	TGCGCCAGCAGCCAAGGCCGACTAGCGGGATCTCACAATGAGCAGTTCTTC	CASSQGRLAGSHNEQFF
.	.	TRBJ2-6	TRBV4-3	TGCGCCAGCAGCCAACACCAAGGGACAGGGGCCAACGTCCTGACTTTC	CASSQHQGTGANVLTF
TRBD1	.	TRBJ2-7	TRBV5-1	TGCGCCAGCAGCACCGAAGGGACAGGTATTAGCGAGCAGTACTTC	CASSTEGTGISEQYF
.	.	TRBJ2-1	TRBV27	TGTGCCAGCAGTATGATAGCGGACTCCTACAATGAGCAGTTCTTC	CASSMIADSYNEQFF
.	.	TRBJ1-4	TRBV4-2	TGTGCCAGCAGCAGGGACGGCGCTAATGAAAAACTGTTTTTT	CASSRDGANEKLFF
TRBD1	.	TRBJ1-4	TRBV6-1	TGTGCCAGCAGGAAGGACAGGGGGAATGAAAAACTGTTTTTT	CASRKDRGNEKLFF
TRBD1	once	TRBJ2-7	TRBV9	TGTGCCAGCAGCCGGGACAGCTACGAGCAGTACTTC	CASSRDSYEQYF
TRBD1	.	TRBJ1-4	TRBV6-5	TGTGCCAGCAGGCCCCCGGGACAGGGACTGTTTTTT	CASRPPGQGLFF
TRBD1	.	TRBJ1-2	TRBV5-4	TGTGCCAGCAGCTACACCGGGACAGGGAACTATGGCTACACCTTC	CASSYTGTGNYGYTF
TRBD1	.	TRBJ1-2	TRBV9	TGTGCCAGCAGCAAGACAGGGGTTAGGGGCTACACCTTC	CASSKTGVRGYTF
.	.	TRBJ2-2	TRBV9	TGTGCCAGCAGCGCCCCGATGTCAGGGCCCGGGGAGCTGTTTTTT	CASSAPMSGPGELFF
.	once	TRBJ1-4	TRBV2	TGTGCCAGCAGTGAAGGCGAACTGGGGGAAAAACTGTTTTTT	CASSEGELGEKLFF
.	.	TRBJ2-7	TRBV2	TGTGCCAGCAGTGAGAGGAGCCCTAAACCCTACGAGCAGTACTTC	CASSERSPKPYEQYF
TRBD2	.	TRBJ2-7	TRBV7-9	TGTGCCAGCAGCCGCTTACTAGCGGGAGGACCTTACGAGCAGTACTTC	CASSRLLAGGPYEQYF